The sequence of this T cell receptor beta chain was determined in a study of human T cells and chemical hapten exposure. In this sample, this clonotype turned up many times. No antigen is known for it. Whole-study results and caveats: Expanded TCRs were compared with controls, and the expanded TCRs formed significantly more large CDR3 similarity clusters.

Time point reported: patch test 1, 2 weeks after DPC sensitization. Treatment noted: therapeutic diphenylcyclopropenone sensitization with weekly scalp DPC. From germline, CDR1 is SNHLY and CDR2 FYNNEI. The germline V and J ends were trimmed by 1 base and 6 bases, with 0 bases remaining between them. The CDR3 extends over 10 amino acids. In TCRdb, the RACE reads were re-called with MiXCR into one record per CDR3 protein. The data hold approximately 57,000 distinct CDR3 sequences, with about 9.6% observed a single time. The material was whole blood, obtained in connection with sensitization to the hapten diphenylcyclopropenone (DPC). The chain links TRBV2 to TRBJ2-5; D gene ambiguous. This receptor was identified in a middle-aged woman with alopecia areata. Some clones in this sample may be carry-over from other donors' samples. In DNA form, the CDR3 reads TGTGCCAGCAGTGAAGAGACCCAGTACTTC. Its protein is CASSEETQYF. Full variable domain (missing parts from reference TRBV2 and TRBJ2-5): EPEVTQTPSHQVTQMGQEVILRCVPISNHLYFYWYRQILGQKVEFLVSFYNNEISEKSEIFDDQFSVERPDGSNFTLKIRSTKLEDSAMYFCASSEETQYFGPGTRLLVL.